This T cell receptor beta chain was identified during a study of identical twins. Germline CDR1 MDHEN, CDR2 SYDVKM. The V segment lost 8 bases and the J segment 9 bases; nucleotides outside the gene matches: 6. There are 13 residues in the CDR3. It was template switching that added a universal primer site, and there were unique molecular identifiers on the cDNA. MiXCR, applied by TCRdb to the 5' RACE reads, yields one record per CDR3 protein. The sample lists some 710,000 distinct CDR3 sequences; approximately 6.1% were seen once. This clonotype was seen more than once but under ten times. The antigen remains unidentified. Notes on the study in general: With monozygotic twins, out-of-frame TCR alpha sharing exceeded what models estimated.

The clonotype originates from a man younger than 35 in good health. Sequencing used naive T cells sorted from blood. This rearrangement joins TRBV28 to TRBJ1-6; 8 nucleotides agree with TRBD1. The CDR3 here is CASWGQEGSPLHF. The CDR3 nucleotides are TGTGCCAGCTGGGGACAGGAGGGTTCACCCCTCCACTTT.